These 16 T cell receptor beta chains were sequenced from one sample in a study of blood T cell repertoires in COVID-19. The assay was immunoSEQ multiplex PCR, and TCRdb's table has in-frame clones only and misses some. The table lists more than 95,000 clones, approximately 90% of them singletons, with about 1.8% in the top ten. Source material: peripheral blood. The receptors shown here come from a man aged 60-69 years with acute or convalescent COVID-19.

This chain connects TRBV5-4 to TRBJ2-7, with TRBD2 as a possible D gene (5 bases). Germline V gene data show CDR1 as SGHNT and CDR2 as YYREEE (reference sequence). The CDR3 is 13 amino acids. The V end lost 0 bases, the J end lost 7 bases, and 11 bases lay between the germline ends. The DNA for the CDR3 is TGTGCCAGCAGCTTGGGAGCCTCGGGGGAGCAGTACTTC. Translation gives CASSLGASGEQYF. The full variable domain, its missing parts supplied by reference TRBV5-4 and TRBJ2-7, is ETGVTQSPTHLIKTRGQQVTLRCSSQSGHNTVSWYQQALGQGPQFIFQYYREEENGRGNFPPRFSGLQFPNYSSELNVNALELDDSALYLCASSLGASGEQYFGPGTRLTVT.

This clone showed up just once. The rearrangement joins TRBV12-3 or TRBV12-4 to TRBJ1-2; D is perhaps TRBD1 (6 bases). Trimming stripped 6 bases from V and 8 bases from J, with 13 bases between. This CDR3 is 12 amino acids long. CDR3 coding DNA: TGTGCCAGCAGGGAAGGCCAGGGGGGCTACACCTTC. Translated: CASREGQGGYTF.

The J gene is TRBJ2-7, the V gene TRBV7-2; 9 bases align to TRBD2. The CDR3 has 14 residues. Trimming took 2 bases from V and 7 from J; bases not matched to a gene: 6. The germline V gene encodes CDR1 SGHTA and CDR2 FQGNSA. CDR3 coding DNA: TGTGCCAGCAGCTTATTCGGCGGGGGGGGAGAGCAGTACTTC. Amino acids: CASSLFGGGGEQYF.

The V gene is TRBV2, the J gene TRBJ2-3; 7 bases are a match to TRBD2. Germline V gene data show CDR1 as SNHLY and CDR2 as FYNNEI. There are 15 residues in the CDR3. J was trimmed by 0 bases and V by 5 bases; bases with no gene match: 5. CDR3 DNA: TGTGCCAGCAGTCTCCTAGCGGCTAGCACAGATACGCAGTATTTT. Amino acids: CASSLLAASTDTQYF.

The chain couples TRBV20-1 to TRBJ1-1, with TRBD1 identical over 10 bases. V dropped 3 bases and J dropped 6; count of bases not matched to a gene: 1. Looked up from germline, CDR1 is DFQATT and CDR2 is SNEGSKA (reference sequence). This CDR3 spans 12 amino acids. CDR3 sequence: CSASGQGAEAFF. The CDR3 bases are TGCAGTGCTAGTGGACAGGGGGCTGAAGCTTTCTTT.

This clone was picked up one time. The chain uses TRBV3-1 (or the pseudogene TRBV3-2) and TRBJ2-3; TRBD2 aligns across 8 bases. Germline V gene lookup returns CDR1 LGHDT and CDR2 YNNKEL (reference sequence). This CDR3 has 17 amino acids. The J segment lost 0 bases and the V segment lost 4 bases, leaving 9 bases of the junction unmatched. For the CDR3, the DNA is TGTGCCAGCAGCCCGCGGGGGGTCCCTGGTAGCACAGATACGCAGTATTTT. This gives the protein CASSPRGVPGSTDTQYF.

V usage is TRBV5-5 and J usage is TRBJ1-5; TRBD1 agrees at 9 bases. The J segment lost 6 bases and the V segment lost 4 bases, leaving 5 bases of the junction unmatched. This CDR3 spans 14 amino acids. CDR1 and CDR2 from the germline V gene are SGHKS and YYEKEE (reference sequence). CDR3 in amino acids: CASSLGTGIQPQHF. The CDR3, as DNA: TGTGCCAGCAGCCTCGGGACAGGGATTCAGCCCCAGCATTTT.

Notes on this clone: Other DNA sequences in the same sample also yield this CDR3. The V call is TRBV2, the J call TRBJ2-7; 7 positions match TRBD1. CDR3 length: 12 residues. Germline loops: CDR1 SNHLY, CDR2 FYNNEI. After removal of 4 bases from V and 3 bases from J, the junction contained 0 bases not matched to a gene. The CDR3 sequence: CASSGQGYEQYV. CDR3 DNA: TGTGCCAGCAGTGGACAGGGCTACGAGCAGTACGTC.

The rearrangement links TRBV5-1 to TRBJ2-5; TRBD1 aligns across 7 bases. Per germline, CDR1 SGHRS and CDR2 YFSETQ. J was trimmed by 1 base and V by 0 bases; bases with no gene match: 3. This CDR3 has 15 residues. Here the CDR3 DNA reads TGCGCCAGCAGCTTGGCCCGGACAGGCCAAGAGACCCAGTACTTC. Its protein product is CASSLARTGQETQYF.

The V call is TRBV4-1, the J call TRBJ1-3; tentative D call: TRBD1 (6 bases). The length of the CDR3 is 16 residues. Trimming took off 1 base at V and 4 bases at J, with 14 bases between the two ends. Germline V CDR1 and CDR2: MGHRA, YSYEKL. CDR3 DNA sequence: TGCGCCAGCAGCCAAGTCTCCCAGGGGCTCGGAAACACCATATATTTT. Amino acids: CASSQVSQGLGNTIYF.

V usage is TRBV6-5 and J usage is TRBJ1-1; possible D gene TRBD1, 6 bases. The V gene's germline CDR1 is MNHEY and CDR2 SVGAGI. Trimming stripped 6 bases from V and 4 bases from J, with 15 bases between. The CDR3 spans 14 residues. The DNA of the CDR3 is TGTGCCAGCAGAACCCTCCTCAGGGGCACTGAAGCTTTCTTT. Its protein product is CASRTLLRGTEAFF.

The genes are TRBV5-8 and TRBJ1-2, with D perhaps TRBD1 (6 bases). Trimming shortened V by 6 bases and J by 6 bases, and 15 bases separated the two germline ends. The V gene's germline CDR1 is SGHTS and CDR2 YDEGEE. The CDR3 sequence is 13 residues long. The CDR3 DNA reads as TGTGCCAGCACCCACCGGGACACTAATGGCTACACCTTC. Its protein product is CASTHRDTNGYTF. Full variable domain (missing parts from reference TRBV5-8 and TRBJ1-2): EAGVTQSPTHLIKTRGQQATLRCSPISGHTSVYWYQQALGLGLQFLLWYDEGEERNRGNFPPRFSGRQFPNYSSELNVNALELEDSALYLCASTHRDTNGYTFGSGTRLTVV.

The gene calls are TRBV6-5 and TRBJ1-6; D unresolved. V gave up 4 bases and J gave up 5 bases, with 15 bases separating them. The length of the CDR3 is 16 residues. CDR1 and CDR2 from the germline V gene are MNHEY and SVGAGI. CDR3 protein: CASSWQNSNDNSPLHF. CDR3 nucleotides: TGTGCCAGCAGTTGGCAGAACAGCAACGATAATTCACCCCTCCACTTT.

The chain combines TRBV7-2 with TRBJ2-5; D remains ambiguous. The CDR3 consists of 12 residues. V shed 3 bases and J shed 0 bases, with 2 bases lying between them. CDR1 and CDR2 (germline): SGHTA, FQGNSA. CDR3 bases: TGTGCCAGCAGCTTCTACCAAGAGACCCAGTACTTC. Translated, it gives CASSFYQETQYF.

The rearrangement joins TRBV19 to TRBJ1-1; 11 nucleotides match TRBD1. The CDR3 spans 14 residues. CDR1 LNHDA and CDR2 SQIVND come from the germline V gene (reference sequence). Trimming at V came to 6 bases and at J to 1 base, leaving 1 base not matched to a gene. CDR3: CASSGTGGNTEAFF. As DNA, the CDR3 is TGTGCCAGTAGCGGGACAGGGGGGAACACTGAAGCTTTCTTT.

Only a few counts were recorded for this clone. V is TRBV4-2 and J is TRBJ1-1, with 11 bases fitting TRBD1. V was clipped by 5 bases and J by 9 bases; unmatched bases: 5. The CDR3 length is 13 residues. Germline V gene data show CDR1 as LGHNA and CDR2 as YNFKEQ. Here the CDR3 reads CASSWRTGGKAFF. CDR3 in DNA: TGTGCCAGCAGCTGGAGGACAGGGGGCAAAGCTTTCTTT.